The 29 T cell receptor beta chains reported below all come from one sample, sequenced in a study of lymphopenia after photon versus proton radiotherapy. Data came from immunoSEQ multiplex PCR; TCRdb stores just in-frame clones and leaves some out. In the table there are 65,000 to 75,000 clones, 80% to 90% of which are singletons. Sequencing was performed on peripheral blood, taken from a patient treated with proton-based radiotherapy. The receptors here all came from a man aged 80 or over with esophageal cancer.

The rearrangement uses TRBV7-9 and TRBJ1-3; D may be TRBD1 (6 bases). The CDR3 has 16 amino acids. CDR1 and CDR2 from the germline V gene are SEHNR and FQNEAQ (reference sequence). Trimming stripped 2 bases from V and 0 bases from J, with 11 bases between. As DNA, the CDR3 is TGTGCCAGCAGCTTACAGGGGATGGGCTCTGGAAACACCATATATTTT. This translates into CASSLQGMGSGNTIYF.

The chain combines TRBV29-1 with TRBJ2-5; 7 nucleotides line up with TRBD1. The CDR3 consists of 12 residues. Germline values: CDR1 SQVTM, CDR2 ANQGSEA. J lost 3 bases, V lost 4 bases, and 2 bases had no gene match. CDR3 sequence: CSVGQGEETQYF. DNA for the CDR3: TGCAGCGTTGGACAGGGAGAAGAGACCCAGTACTTC. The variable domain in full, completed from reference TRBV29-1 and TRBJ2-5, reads SAVISQKPSRDICQRGTSLTIQCQVDSQVTMMFWYRQQPGQSLTLIATANQGSEATYESGFVIDKFPISRPNLTFSTLTVSNMSPEDSSIYLCSVGQGEETQYFGPGTRLLVL.

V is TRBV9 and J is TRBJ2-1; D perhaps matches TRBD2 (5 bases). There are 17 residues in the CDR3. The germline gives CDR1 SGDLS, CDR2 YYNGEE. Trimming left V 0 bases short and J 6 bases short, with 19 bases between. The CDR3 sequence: CASSVGPGSTSGNEQFF. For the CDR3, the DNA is TGTGCCAGCAGCGTAGGGCCGGGAAGCACGTCGGGCAATGAGCAGTTCTTC.

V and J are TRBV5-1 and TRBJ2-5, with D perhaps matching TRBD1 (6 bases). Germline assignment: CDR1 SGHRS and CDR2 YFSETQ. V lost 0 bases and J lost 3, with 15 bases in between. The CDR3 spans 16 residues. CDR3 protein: CASSLARAGVKETQYF. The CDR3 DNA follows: TGCGCCAGCAGCTTGGCCAGGGCAGGGGTAAAAGAGACCCAGTACTTC.

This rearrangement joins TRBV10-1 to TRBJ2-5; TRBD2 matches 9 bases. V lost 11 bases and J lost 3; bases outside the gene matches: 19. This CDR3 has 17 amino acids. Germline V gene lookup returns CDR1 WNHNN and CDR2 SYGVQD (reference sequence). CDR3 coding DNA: TGCGCCGACAGCCGAAGCGGGACTAGCAAGTCTAAAGAGACCCAGTACTTC. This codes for CADSRSGTSKSKETQYF.

DNA of the CDR3: TGCGCCAGCAGCCCCACACCGGGACAGAATGAAGCTTTCTTT. It specifies CASSPTPGQNEAFF. The rearrangement joins TRBV5-1 to TRBJ1-1; 7 nucleotides match TRBD1. CDR1 is SGHRS, CDR2 YFSETQ, per germline. V shed 4 bases, J shed 7 bases, and the junction held 10 bases outside the gene matches. The CDR3 spans 14 residues.

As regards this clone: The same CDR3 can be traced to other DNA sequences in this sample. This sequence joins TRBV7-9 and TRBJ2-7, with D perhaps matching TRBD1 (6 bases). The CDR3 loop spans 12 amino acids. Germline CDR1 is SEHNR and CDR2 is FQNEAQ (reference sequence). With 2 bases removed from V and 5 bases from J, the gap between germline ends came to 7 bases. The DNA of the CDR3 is TGTGCCAGCAGCTTAAGGGGGAACGAGCAGTACTTC. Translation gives CASSLRGNEQYF.

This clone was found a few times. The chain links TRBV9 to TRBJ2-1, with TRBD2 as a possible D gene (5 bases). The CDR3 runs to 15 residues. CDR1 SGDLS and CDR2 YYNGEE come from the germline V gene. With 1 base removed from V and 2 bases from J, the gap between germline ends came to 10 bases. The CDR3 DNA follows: TGTGCCAGCAGCGTAACCGGAGGCCCCTACAATGAGCAGTTCTTC. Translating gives CASSVTGGPYNEQFF.

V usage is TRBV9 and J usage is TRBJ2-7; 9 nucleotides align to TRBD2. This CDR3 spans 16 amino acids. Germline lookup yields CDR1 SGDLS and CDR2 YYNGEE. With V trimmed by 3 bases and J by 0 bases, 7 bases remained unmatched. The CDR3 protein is CASSGGPGLASYEQYF. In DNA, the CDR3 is TGTGCCAGCAGCGGGGGGCCGGGACTAGCCTCCTACGAGCAGTACTTC.

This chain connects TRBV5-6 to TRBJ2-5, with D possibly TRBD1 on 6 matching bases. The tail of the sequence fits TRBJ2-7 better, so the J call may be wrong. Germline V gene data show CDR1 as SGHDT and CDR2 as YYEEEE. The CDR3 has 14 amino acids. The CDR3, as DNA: TGTGCCAGCAGCTGGACAGCCGACCCCTACGAGCAGTACTTC. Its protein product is CASSWTADPYEQYF.

The CDR3 protein is CASSTGLAGGSVDTQYF. In DNA, the CDR3 is TGTGCCAGCAGCACGGGACTAGCGGGGGGGTCGGTGGATACGCAGTATTTT. The rearrangement joins TRBV11-3 to TRBJ2-3; 16 bases agree with TRBD2. The CDR3 totals 17 residues. V lost 5 bases to trimming and J lost 6 bases; unmatched junction nucleotides: 8. Germline CDR1 is SGHNT and CDR2 is YENEEA.

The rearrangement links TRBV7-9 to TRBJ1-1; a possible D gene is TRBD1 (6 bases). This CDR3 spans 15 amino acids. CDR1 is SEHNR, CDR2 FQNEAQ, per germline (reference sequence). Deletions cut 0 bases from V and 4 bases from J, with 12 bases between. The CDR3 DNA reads TGTGCCAGCAGCTTAGCGGGGGGGCTGATCACTGAAGCTTTCTTT. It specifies CASSLAGGLITEAFF.

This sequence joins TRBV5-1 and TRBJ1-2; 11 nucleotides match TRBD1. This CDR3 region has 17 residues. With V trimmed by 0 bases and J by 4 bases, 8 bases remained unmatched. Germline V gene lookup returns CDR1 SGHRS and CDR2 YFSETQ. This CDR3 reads CASSLGDRGSLGYGYTF. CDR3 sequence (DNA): TGCGCCAGCAGCTTGGGGGACAGGGGGTCCCTTGGCTATGGCTACACCTTC.

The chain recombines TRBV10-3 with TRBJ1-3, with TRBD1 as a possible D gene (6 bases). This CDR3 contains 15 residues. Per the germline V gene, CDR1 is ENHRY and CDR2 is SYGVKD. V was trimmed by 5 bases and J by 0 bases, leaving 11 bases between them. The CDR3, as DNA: TGTGCCATCAGTAGGGGGGGACTCTCTGGAAACACCATATATTTT. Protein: CAISRGGLSGNTIYF.

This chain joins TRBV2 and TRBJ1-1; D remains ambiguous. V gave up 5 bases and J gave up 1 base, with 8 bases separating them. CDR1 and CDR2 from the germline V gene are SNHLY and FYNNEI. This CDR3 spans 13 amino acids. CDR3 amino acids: CASSSNGNTEAFF. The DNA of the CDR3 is TGTGCCAGCAGTAGTAATGGGAACACTGAAGCTTTCTTT.

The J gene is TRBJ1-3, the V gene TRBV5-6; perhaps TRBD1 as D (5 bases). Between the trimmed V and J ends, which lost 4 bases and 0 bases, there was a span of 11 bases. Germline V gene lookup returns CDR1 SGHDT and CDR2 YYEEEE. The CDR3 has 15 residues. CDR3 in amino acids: CASSPHRSSGNTIYF. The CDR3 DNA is TGTGCCAGCAGCCCACACAGGTCCTCTGGAAACACCATATATTTT.

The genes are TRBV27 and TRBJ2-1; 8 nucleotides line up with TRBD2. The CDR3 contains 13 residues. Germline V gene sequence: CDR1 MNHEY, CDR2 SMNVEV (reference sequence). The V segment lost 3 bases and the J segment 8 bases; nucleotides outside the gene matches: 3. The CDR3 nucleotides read TGTGCCAGCAGTTTCGGACTAGCATATGAGCAGTTCTTC. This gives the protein CASSFGLAYEQFF.

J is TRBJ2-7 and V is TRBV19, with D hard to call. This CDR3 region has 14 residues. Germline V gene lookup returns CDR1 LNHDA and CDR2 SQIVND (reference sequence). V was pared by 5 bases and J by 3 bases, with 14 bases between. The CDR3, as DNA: TGTGCCAGTAGTTCGAACCCGTCCTACTACGAGCAGTACTTC. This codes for CASSSNPSYYEQYF.

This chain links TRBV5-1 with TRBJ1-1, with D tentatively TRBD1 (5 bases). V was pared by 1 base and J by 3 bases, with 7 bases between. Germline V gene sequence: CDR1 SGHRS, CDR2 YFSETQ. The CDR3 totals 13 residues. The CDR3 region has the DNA TGCGCCAGCAGCTTGATGGGGGACACTGAAGCTTTCTTT. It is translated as CASSLMGDTEAFF. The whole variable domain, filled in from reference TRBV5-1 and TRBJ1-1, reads KAGVTQTPRYLIKTRGQQVTLSCSPISGHRSVSWYQQTPGQGLQFLFEYFSETQRNKGNFPGRFSGRQFSNSRSEMNVSTLELGDSALYLCASSLMGDTEAFFGQGTRLTVV.

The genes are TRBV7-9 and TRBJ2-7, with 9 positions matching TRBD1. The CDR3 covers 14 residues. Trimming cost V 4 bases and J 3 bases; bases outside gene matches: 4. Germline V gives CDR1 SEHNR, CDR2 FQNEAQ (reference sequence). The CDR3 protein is CASSSRDRDYEQYF. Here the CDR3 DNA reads TGTGCCAGCAGCTCCCGGGACAGGGACTACGAGCAGTACTTC.

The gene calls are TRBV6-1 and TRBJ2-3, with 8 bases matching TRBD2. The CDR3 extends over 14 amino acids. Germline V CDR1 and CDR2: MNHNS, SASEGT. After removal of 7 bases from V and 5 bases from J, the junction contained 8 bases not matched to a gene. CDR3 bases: TGTGCCAGCAATACGGGAGGGGCGGGAGATACGCAGTATTTT. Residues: CASNTGGAGDTQYF.

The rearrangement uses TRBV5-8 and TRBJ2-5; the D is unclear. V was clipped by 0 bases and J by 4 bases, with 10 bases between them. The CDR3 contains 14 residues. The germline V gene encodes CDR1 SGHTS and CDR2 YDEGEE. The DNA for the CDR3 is TGTGCCAGCAGCTTGGGCCATCTGGTAGAGACCCAGTACTTC. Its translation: CASSLGHLVETQYF.

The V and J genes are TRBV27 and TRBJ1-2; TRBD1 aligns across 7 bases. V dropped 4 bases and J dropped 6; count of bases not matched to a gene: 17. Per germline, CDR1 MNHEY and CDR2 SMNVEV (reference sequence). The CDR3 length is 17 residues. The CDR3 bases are TGTGCCAGCAGTTCGGCGTTCGGACAGGCTGACAACCATGGCTACACCTTC. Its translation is CASSSAFGQADNHGYTF.

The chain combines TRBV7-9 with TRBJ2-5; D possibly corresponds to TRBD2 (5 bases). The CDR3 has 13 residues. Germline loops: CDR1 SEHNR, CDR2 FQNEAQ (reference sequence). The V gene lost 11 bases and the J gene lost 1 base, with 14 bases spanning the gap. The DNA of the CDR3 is TGTGCCGGCAAGGGCGGGTTCCAAGAGACCCAGTACTTC. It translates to CAGKGGFQETQYF.

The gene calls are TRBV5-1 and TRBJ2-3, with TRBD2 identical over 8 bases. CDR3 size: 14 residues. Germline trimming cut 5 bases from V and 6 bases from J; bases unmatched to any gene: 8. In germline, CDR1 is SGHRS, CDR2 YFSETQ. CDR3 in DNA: TGCGCCAGCAGACTGAACGGGGGGGCGGATACGCAGTATTTT. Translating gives CASRLNGGADTQYF.

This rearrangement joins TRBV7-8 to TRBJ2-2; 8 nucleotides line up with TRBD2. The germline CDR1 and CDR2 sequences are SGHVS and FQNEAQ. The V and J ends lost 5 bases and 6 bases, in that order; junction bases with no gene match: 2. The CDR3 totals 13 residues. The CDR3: CASSPGGPGELFF. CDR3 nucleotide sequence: TGTGCCAGCAGCCCGGGGGGGCCCGGGGAGCTGTTTTTT. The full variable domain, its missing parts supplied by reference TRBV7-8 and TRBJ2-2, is GAGVSQSPRYKVAKRGQDVALRCDPISGHVSLFWYQQALGQGPEFLTYFQNEAQLDKSGLPSDRFFAERPEGSVSTLKIQRTQQEDSAVYLCASSPGGPGELFFGEGSRLTVL.

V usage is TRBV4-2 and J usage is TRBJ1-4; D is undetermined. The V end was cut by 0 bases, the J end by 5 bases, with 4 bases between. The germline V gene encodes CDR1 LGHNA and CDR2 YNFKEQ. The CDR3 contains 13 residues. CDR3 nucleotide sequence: TGTGCCAGCAGCCAAGATTTAAATGAAAAACTGTTTTTT. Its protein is CASSQDLNEKLFF.

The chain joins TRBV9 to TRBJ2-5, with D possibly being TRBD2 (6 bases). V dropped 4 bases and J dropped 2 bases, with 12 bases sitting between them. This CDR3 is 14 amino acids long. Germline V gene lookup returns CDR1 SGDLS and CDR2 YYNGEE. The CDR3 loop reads CASSPRRGQETQYF. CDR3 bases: TGTGCCAGCAGCCCGAGACGGGGGCAAGAGACCCAGTACTTC.

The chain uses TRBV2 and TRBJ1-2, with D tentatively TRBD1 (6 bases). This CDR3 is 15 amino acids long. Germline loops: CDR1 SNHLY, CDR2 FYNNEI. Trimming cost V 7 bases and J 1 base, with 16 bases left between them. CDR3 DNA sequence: TGTGCCAGCACCCCGAAGGGGGTACATAACTATGGCTACACCTTC. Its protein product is CASTPKGVHNYGYTF.